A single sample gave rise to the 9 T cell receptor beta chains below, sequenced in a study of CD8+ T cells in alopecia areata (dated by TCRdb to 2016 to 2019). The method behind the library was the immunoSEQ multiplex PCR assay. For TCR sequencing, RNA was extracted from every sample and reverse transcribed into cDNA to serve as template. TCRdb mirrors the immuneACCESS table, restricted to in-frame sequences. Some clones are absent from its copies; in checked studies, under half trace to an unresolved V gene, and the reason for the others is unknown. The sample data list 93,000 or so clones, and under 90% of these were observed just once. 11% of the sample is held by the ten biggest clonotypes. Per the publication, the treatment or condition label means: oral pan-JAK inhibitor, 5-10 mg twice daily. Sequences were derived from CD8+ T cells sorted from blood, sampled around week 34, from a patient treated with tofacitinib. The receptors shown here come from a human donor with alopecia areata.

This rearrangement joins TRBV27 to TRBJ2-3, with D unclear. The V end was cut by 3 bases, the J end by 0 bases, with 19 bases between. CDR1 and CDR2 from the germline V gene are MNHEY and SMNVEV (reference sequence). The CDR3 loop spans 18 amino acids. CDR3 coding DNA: TGTGCCAGCAGTTTCCTACCCCCGATAGTAACTAGCACAGATACGCAGTATTTT. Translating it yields CASSFLPPIVTSTDTQYF.

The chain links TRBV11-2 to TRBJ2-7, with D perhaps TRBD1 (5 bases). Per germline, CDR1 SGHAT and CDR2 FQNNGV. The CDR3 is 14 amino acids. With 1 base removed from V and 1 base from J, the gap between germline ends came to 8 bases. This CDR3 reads CASSLGGRSYEQYF. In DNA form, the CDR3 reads TGTGCCAGCAGCTTAGGGGGCAGGTCCTACGAGCAGTACTTC.

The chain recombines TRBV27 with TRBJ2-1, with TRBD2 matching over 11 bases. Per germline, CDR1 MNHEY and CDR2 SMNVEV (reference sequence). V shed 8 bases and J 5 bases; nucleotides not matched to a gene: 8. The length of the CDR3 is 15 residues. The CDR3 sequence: CASSLAGGRNNEQFF. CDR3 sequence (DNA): TGTGCCAGCTCTCTAGCGGGAGGAAGGAACAATGAGCAGTTCTTC.

The CDR3 spells CASSSTPAGLGEQYF. The DNA for the CDR3 is TGTGCCAGCAGCTCAACGCCAGCGGGACTGGGCGAGCAGTACTTC. The chain combines TRBV6-5 with TRBJ2-7; TRBD2 aligns across 7 bases. V gave up 6 bases and J gave up 6 bases; unmatched junction bases: 14. The CDR3 contains 15 residues. Germline lookup yields CDR1 MNHEY and CDR2 SVGAGI.

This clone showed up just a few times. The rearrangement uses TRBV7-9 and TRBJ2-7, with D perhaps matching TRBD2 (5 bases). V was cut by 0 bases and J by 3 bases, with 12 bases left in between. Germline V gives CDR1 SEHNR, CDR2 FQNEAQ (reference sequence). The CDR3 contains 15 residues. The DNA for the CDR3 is TGTGCCAGCAGCTTAGCCCTCGGGGTTCTCTACGAGCAGTACTTC. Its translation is CASSLALGVLYEQYF.

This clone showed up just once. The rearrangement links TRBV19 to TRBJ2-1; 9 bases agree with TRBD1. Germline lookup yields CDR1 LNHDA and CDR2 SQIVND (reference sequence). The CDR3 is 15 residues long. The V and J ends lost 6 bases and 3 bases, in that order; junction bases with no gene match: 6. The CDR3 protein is CASSLGQGLYNEQFF. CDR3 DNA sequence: TGTGCCAGTAGCCTGGGACAGGGACTCTACAATGAGCAGTTCTTC.

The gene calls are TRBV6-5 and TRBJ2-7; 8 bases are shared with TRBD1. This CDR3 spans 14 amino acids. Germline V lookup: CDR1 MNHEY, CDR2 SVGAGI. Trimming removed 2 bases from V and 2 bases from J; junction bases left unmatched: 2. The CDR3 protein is CASSYGQGTYEQYF. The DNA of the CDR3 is TGTGCCAGCAGTTACGGACAGGGAACCTACGAGCAGTACTTC.

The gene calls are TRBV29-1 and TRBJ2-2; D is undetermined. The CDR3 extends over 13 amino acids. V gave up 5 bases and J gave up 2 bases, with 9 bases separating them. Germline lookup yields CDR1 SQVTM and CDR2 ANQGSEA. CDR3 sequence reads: CSVSAGNTGELFF. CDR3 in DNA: TGCAGCGTTTCAGCAGGAAACACCGGGGAGCTGTTTTTT.

The CDR3 sequence: CASSIRQNTEAFF. The CDR3 DNA reads as TGTGCCAGCAGCATCCGTCAGAACACTGAAGCTTTCTTT. This chain joins TRBV7-6 and TRBJ1-1; the D is unclear. Germline assignment: CDR1 SGHVS and CDR2 FNYEAQ. CDR3 length equals 13 residues. V lost 5 bases to trimming and J lost 1 base, with 8 bases between them. Drawing the rest from reference TRBV7-6 and TRBJ1-1, the complete variable domain is GAGVSQSPRYKVTKRGQDVALRCDPISGHVSLYWYRQALGQGPEFLTYFNYEAQQDKSGLPNDRFSAERPEGSISTLTIQRTEQRDSAMYRCASSIRQNTEAFFGQGTRLTVV.